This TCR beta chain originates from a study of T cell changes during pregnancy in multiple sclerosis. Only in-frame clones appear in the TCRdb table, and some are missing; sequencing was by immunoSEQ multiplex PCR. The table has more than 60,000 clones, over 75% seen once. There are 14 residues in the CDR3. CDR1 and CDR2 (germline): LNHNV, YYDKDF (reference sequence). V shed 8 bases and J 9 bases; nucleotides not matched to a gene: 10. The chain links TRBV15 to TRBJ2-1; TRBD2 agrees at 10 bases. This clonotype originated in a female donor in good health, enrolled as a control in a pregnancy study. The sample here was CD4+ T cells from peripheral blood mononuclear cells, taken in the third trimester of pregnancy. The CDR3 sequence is CATLSGGAVGEQFF. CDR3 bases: TGTGCCACCCTGAGCGGGGGGGCAGTCGGTGAGCAGTTCTTC.